One sample yielded the 5 T cell receptor beta chains listed below, sequenced in a study of technical replicates of blood from a handful of donors. The repertoire was sequenced with immunoSEQ multiplex PCR; TCRdb's copy has only in-frame clones and lacks some. Among some 70,000 clones listed, more than 90% were seen once. The sequencing input was T cells isolated from PBMCs. These receptor sequences come from a human donor in good health.

The V gene is TRBV6-1, the J gene TRBJ1-2, with 11 nucleotides matching TRBD1. V gave up 2 bases and J gave up 10 bases; unmatched junction bases: 9. The CDR3 is 15 residues long. Germline CDR1 MNHNS, CDR2 SASEGT. In nucleotides, the CDR3 is TGTGCCAGCAGTGAAACTAGGACAGGGGGCGCGGACTACACCTTC. Amino acids: CASSETRTGGADYTF.

The chain has TRBV5-6 and TRBJ2-2; 10 bases are shared with TRBD2. V dropped 4 bases and J dropped 3; count of bases not matched to a gene: 6. The CDR3 contains 16 residues. In germline, CDR1 is SGHDT, CDR2 YYEEEE. The CDR3 DNA reads as TGTGCCAGCAGCCCTTTGCTAGCGGGAGACACCGGGGAGCTGTTTTTT. As protein: CASSPLLAGDTGELFF.

The gene calls are TRBV7-2 and TRBJ2-1; D not resolved. This CDR3 comprises 14 residues. V lost 1 base and J 6 bases, leaving 10 bases between the germline ends. CDR1 and CDR2 (germline): SGHTA, FQGNSA. DNA for the CDR3: TGTGCCAGCAGCTTAGTTGGCCTTTTCAATGAGCAGTTCTTC. Encoded protein: CASSLVGLFNEQFF.

This chain connects TRBV25-1 to TRBJ1-2; D is uncertain. Trimming removed 1 base from V and 8 bases from J, with 14 bases in between. CDR3 size: 14 residues. The germline CDR1 and CDR2 sequences are MGHDK and SYGVNS. The CDR3 loop reads CASSESTALGGYTF. CDR3 nucleotides: TGTGCCAGCAGTGAATCTACCGCGCTGGGCGGCTACACCTTC.

The chain is built from TRBV6-5 and TRBJ2-7; 14 bases match TRBD2. Germline CDR1 is MNHEY and CDR2 is SVGAGI. CDR3 size: 15 residues. V was pared by 7 bases and J by 3 bases, with 5 bases of the junction left unmatched. The CDR3: CASTPGLAGVYEQYF. The CDR3 DNA reads as TGTGCCAGCACCCCGGGACTAGCGGGAGTCTACGAGCAGTACTTC.